This TCR beta chain derives from a study of cytomegalovirus exposure and HLA in healthy donors. Study observations and caveats: Most subjects had HLA-A and HLA-B alleles reportedly predicted accurately by TCR beta sequences. Across donors, most TCRs were seen rarely, yet some public ones were widespread. Immune exposure information available was restricted to CMV serostatus.

Primers: 60 Vbeta forward and 13 Jbeta reverse. Measured with immunoSEQ multiplex PCR; TCRdb has only the in-frame clones, and not every one. The top ten clones hold 0.3% to 0.35% of a sample with 250,000 to 350,000 clones, around 80% of them seen once. In its sample, this clone was seen a few times. Its antigen is still unknown. Sequencing input: PBMCs. The clonotype was recovered from a girl aged 2 to 9 in good health and CMV-seronegative.

The CDR3 DNA reads TGTGCCAGCAGACGGGGACAGGGTCATAATTCACCCCTCCACTTT. It codes for CASRRGQGHNSPLHF. The chain carries TRBV7-9 and TRBJ1-6; 9 bases match TRBD1. The CDR3 is 15 residues long. The J segment lost 5 bases and the V segment lost 6 bases, leaving 5 bases of the junction unmatched. Germline CDR1 and CDR2: SEHNR and FQNEAQ (reference sequence).